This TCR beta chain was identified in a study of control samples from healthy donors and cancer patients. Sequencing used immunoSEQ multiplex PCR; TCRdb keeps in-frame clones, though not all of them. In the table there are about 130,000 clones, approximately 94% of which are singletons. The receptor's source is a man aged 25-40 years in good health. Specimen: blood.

CDR3 amino acids: CASSSGQYNEQFF. The CDR3 DNA follows: TGCGCCAGCAGCTCGGGACAATACAATGAGCAGTTCTTC. The chain uses TRBV5-1 and TRBJ2-1; D may be TRBD1 (6 bases). V dropped 3 bases and J dropped 4 bases, with 8 bases sitting between them. CDR1 and CDR2 from the germline V gene are SGHRS and YFSETQ. This CDR3 spans 13 amino acids.